Here is one T cell receptor (beta chain) with its context. Its cognate antigen has yet to be identified. No much larger clonotype is one base removed from it; base qualities were not supplied. The sample originates from a study of blood T cell repertoires in COVID-19 (dated by TCRdb to about 2020). Some background on the complete study: Samples covering the acute and convalescent phases of COVID-19 were provided by collaborators in the United States, Italy and Spain. Sample metadata almost always included a de-identified subject ID, COVID-19 status, age in years and sex. A freely available public database, intended as a resource for researchers studying the immune response to SARS-CoV-2, is where the repertoires were released. The material from the prospective study consisted of cDNA or gDNA derived from T cells, B-cell-depleted T cells, or PBMCs. The dataset comprised deeply sampled blood TCRbeta repertoires from subjects exposed to, actively infected with, or recovered from COVID-19. Where available, HLA class I and class II types were taken from metadata supplied by the sample provider and were not determined by assay-based typing. The samples were drawn from the first 160 participants of the ongoing ImmuneRACE study and from some 1,300 subjects provided by 6 global collaborators. On the study overall, not on this receptor specifically: The quantity of clinical and demographic metadata differed by source and by participant and was supplied without curation.

Enrolling through a virtual design, the prospective study's participants ranged in age from roughly 18 to 95 years and lived across more than 20 United States geographic areas. To assign participants to cohorts, the prospective study relied on clinical history that participants themselves reported in a screening survey and a study questionnaire. For ImmuneRACE Cohort 3, a participant was defined as recovered based on two consecutive negative NP/OP PCR tests, clearance by a healthcare professional, or resolution of symptoms. In the prospective study, mobile phlebotomists collected whole blood, serum and a nasopharyngeal or oropharyngeal swab from each participant. Participants in the prospective study had the option to provide additional blood draws and questionnaires over a roughly 2-month period. Prospective study blood samples were shipped either frozen or at room temperature before DNA extraction.

CDR1 ENHRY and CDR2 SYGVKD were looked up in the germline V gene. The junction shows trimming of 5 bases on V and 3 bases on J, plus 13 bases between the germline ends. Counted from cysteine to phenylalanine, this CDR3 has 14 amino acids. The read is trimmed to its CDR3 DNA, 42 bases read in frame from base 1. The immunoSEQ Assay, a bias-controlled multiplex PCR, was used to amplify TCRbeta CDR3 regions from genomic DNA. Concerning the study's data processing: The number of nucleated cells in each sample was estimated by amplification of reference gene primers within the assay. Sequence reads were collapsed and filtered to measure the absolute abundance of every unique TCRbeta CDR3 rearrangement. For each sample, productive Simpson clonality was calculated by taking the square root of Simpson's diversity index across productive rearrangements. TCRdb took over this immuneACCESS table, retaining in-frame rearrangements with V and J assigned. Such tables are incomplete; in checked studies, under half of the missing clones stem from an unresolved V gene, and the remainder is unexplained. V, J and clone size are those of that table, while D and trimming were read from the DNA. Across this sample there are more than 300,000 clones, with 85% to 90% seen only once. 3.5% to 5% of the sample rests with the top ten.

The sequence came from a man aged 25 to 40 who had recovered from COVID-19. Sequenced material: PBMCs or T cells enriched from blood (not recorded which). The V and J segments used are TRBV10-3 and TRBJ1-1; the D gene lacks a confident call. The CDR3 sequence is CAISYRERDTEAFF. The DNA sequence follows: TGTGCCATCAGTTACAGAGAGCGGGACACTGAAGCTTTCTTT.